A selection of T cell receptor beta chains follows, all from one sample in a study of cytomegalovirus exposure and HLA in healthy donors. Produced via immunoSEQ multiplex PCR; TCRdb's table is partial and in-frame only. The table has under 200,000 clones, roughly 91% seen once. The material sequenced was PBMCs. Source of these receptors: a woman aged 18 to 35 in good health and CMV-seropositive. Both conserved end residues are part of each CDR3. A D gene is named only where the DNA matches it firmly. Some rows mark clone size as missing; the rest say once, few, many or name a class of expanded clone.

j_call d_call cdr3_length clone_size v_call cdr3_aa cdr3_nt
TRBJ2-7 TRBD2 15 . TRBV5-1 CASRPQAGETYEQYF TGCGCCAGCAGGCCCCAGGCGGGGGAAACCTACGAGCAGTACTTC
TRBJ2-7 . 12 . TRBV6-6 CASRPTTYEQYF TGTGCCAGCAGGCCAACAACCTACGAGCAGTACTTC
TRBJ1-2 . 15 once TRBV6-5 CASRGGSAGNYGYTF TGTGCCAGCAGAGGAGGATCGGCGGGTAACTATGGCTACACCTTC
TRBJ1-5 . 14 . TRBV10-3 CAISDGGFDQPQHF TGTGCCATCAGTGACGGTGGTTTCGATCAGCCCCAGCATTTT
TRBJ2-3 . 14 once TRBV2 CASIRLIHTDTQYF TGTGCCAGCATTCGACTAATACACACAGATACGCAGTATTTT
TRBJ2-7 . 14 . TRBV30 CAWKSSVSSYEQYF TGTGCCTGGAAATCTAGCGTCAGCTCCTACGAGCAGTACTTC
TRBJ2-7 TRBD1 15 . TRBV4-1 CASSQEDRGLYEQYF TGCGCCAGCAGCCAAGAGGACAGGGGGCTATACGAGCAGTACTTC
TRBJ2-2 TRBD1 14 . TRBV30 CARQGASNTGELFF TGTGCCAGACAGGGGGCGTCGAACACCGGGGAGCTGTTTTTT
TRBJ2-5 . 13 . TRBV15 CATSRGSQETQYF TGTGCCACCAGCAGAGGTAGCCAAGAGACCCAGTACTTC
TRBJ1-4 . 15 . TRBV9 CASSTRAGVNEKLFF TGTGCCAGCAGCACTCGGGCCGGGGTTAATGAAAAACTGTTTTTT
TRBJ2-1 TRBD2 14 . TRBV2 CASRDRLAVNEQFF TGTGCCAGCAGGGACAGACTAGCGGTGAATGAGCAGTTCTTC
TRBJ1-4 TRBD1 15 . TRBV28 CASRPPGTGNEKLFF TGTGCCAGCAGGCCGCCCGGGACAGGGAATGAAAAACTGTTTTTT
TRBJ2-1 . 14 . TRBV15 CATSSQGRADEQFF TGTGCCACCAGCAGCCAGGGGAGGGCCGATGAGCAGTTCTTC
TRBJ2-1 TRBD2 16 . TRBV4-1 CASSHILAGVENEQFF TGCGCCAGCAGCCACATACTAGCGGGAGTCGAAAATGAGCAGTTCTTC
TRBJ2-3 TRBD1 15 . TRBV7-9 CASSFGQGSTDTQYF TGTGCCAGCAGCTTTGGACAGGGGTCGACAGATACGCAGTATTTT
TRBJ2-1 . 14 . TRBV9 CASSVDGMGYEQFF TGTGCCAGCAGCGTAGACGGGATGGGCTATGAGCAGTTCTTC
TRBJ1-5 . 15 . TRBV5-6 CASSTSRQVNQPQHF TGTGCCAGCAGCACCTCCCGACAGGTAAATCAGCCCCAGCATTTT
TRBJ2-7 TRBD2 15 . TRBV9 CASSHRGRADYEQYF TGTGCCAGCAGCCACCGCGGGAGGGCCGACTACGAGCAGTACTTC
TRBJ1-2 TRBD1 13 once TRBV5-4 CASSLDRGYGYTF TGTGCCAGCAGCTTAGACAGGGGCTATGGCTACACCTTC
TRBJ2-3 TRBD2 14 . TRBV5-1 CASSLGLAGDTQYF TGCGCCAGCAGCTTGGGACTAGCGGGAGATACGCAGTATTTT
TRBJ2-3 TRBD1 13 . TRBV2 CASRRDRTDTQYF TGTGCCAGCAGACGGGACAGAACAGATACGCAGTATTTT
TRBJ2-1 TRBD1 15 . TRBV7-8 CASTRRGTGPNEQFF TGTGCCAGCACCCGAAGGGGGACAGGGCCCAATGAGCAGTTCTTC
TRBJ2-2 TRBD2 14 . TRBV9 CASTRREMLGELFF TGTGCCAGCACCCGGCGGGAGATGCTCGGGGAGCTGTTTTTT
TRBJ1-3 . 15 . TRBV28 CASSPPVPTGNTIYF TGTGCCAGCAGCCCTCCTGTGCCTACGGGAAACACCATATATTTT
TRBJ1-4 TRBD1 15 . TRBV11-2 CASSLTTGEVEKLFF TGTGCCAGCAGCTTAACCACAGGGGAGGTCGAAAAACTGTTTTTT
TRBJ2-1 TRBD1 14 . TRBV25-1 CASSATGLGNEQFF TGTGCCAGCAGTGCGACAGGGTTAGGCAATGAGCAGTTCTTC
TRBJ2-7 TRBD2 15 once TRBV5-1 CASSSGTSVSYEQYF TGCGCCAGCAGCTCGGGGACTAGCGTTTCCTACGAGCAGTACTTC
TRBJ1-5 . 14 once TRBV9 CASSVGADNQPQHF TGTGCCAGCAGCGTAGGGGCAGACAATCAGCCCCAGCATTTT
TRBJ2-1 TRBD2 16 few TRBV5-1 CASMDLSGSSYNEQFF TGCGCCAGTATGGATCTTAGCGGGAGCTCCTACAATGAGCAGTTCTTC